This T cell receptor beta chain was obtained from a study of cytomegalovirus exposure and HLA in healthy donors. PCR involved 60 Vbeta and 13 Jbeta primers. Measured with immunoSEQ multiplex PCR; TCRdb has only the in-frame clones, and not every one. The data show 200,000 to 250,000 clones, about 80% seen once. As for this clone: As yet, its antigen is unknown.

Germline lookup yields CDR1 MNHNY and CDR2 SVGAGI (reference sequence). The ends lost 6 bases at V and 10 bases at J; junction bases unmatched: 6. The CDR3 runs to 13 residues. Findings and limits, study-wide: The authors later found TCR association rates varying by HLA locus, with DRB1 most and HLA-C fewest. Sequences of the TCR beta chain were said to predict the HLA-A and HLA-B alleles of most subjects accurately.

Sequenced: PBMCs. The genes are TRBV6-6 and TRBJ1-1; 12 positions agree with TRBD1. The receptor was isolated from a woman aged 40 to 49 in good health and CMV-seronegative. As DNA, the CDR3 is TGTGCCAGCAGGGCCGGGACAGGGGGCCCAGCTTTCTTT. It specifies CASRAGTGGPAFF.